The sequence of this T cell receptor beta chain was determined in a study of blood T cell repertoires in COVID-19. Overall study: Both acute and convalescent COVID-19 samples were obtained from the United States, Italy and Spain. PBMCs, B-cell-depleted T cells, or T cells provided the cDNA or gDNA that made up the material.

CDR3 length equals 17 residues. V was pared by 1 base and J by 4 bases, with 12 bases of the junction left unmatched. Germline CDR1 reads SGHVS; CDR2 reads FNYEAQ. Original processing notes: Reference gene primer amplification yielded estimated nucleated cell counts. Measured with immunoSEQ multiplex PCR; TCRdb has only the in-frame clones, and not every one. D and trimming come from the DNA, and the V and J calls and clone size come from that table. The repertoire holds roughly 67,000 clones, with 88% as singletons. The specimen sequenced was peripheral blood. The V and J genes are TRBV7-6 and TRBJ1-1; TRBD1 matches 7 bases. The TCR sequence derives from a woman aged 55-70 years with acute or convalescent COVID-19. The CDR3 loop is CASSLDPRATGFTEAFF. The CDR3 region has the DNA TGTGCCAGCAGCTTAGATCCTAGAGCGACAGGGTTCACTGAAGCTTTCTTT.